Listed here are 9 T cell receptor beta chains from one sample, sequenced in a study of T cell responses to AZD1222 COVID-19 vaccine. Using immunoSEQ multiplex PCR, the repertoire was profiled, and TCRdb retains in-frame clones only, with some absent. The sample consists of about 88,000 clones, just over 90% of them appearing once. The source material was peripheral blood, sampled 28 days after the second AZD1222 dose. The receptor set was obtained from an adult who received the AZD1222 COVID-19 vaccine.

This clone appeared a single time. The chain joins TRBV2 to TRBJ1-1, with D perhaps TRBD1 (5 bases). V was cut by 4 bases and J by 3 bases, with 9 bases left in between. There are 13 residues in the CDR3. Germline-derived CDR1 and CDR2 are SNHLY and FYNNEI. The CDR3 sequence: CASSGPGHTEAFF. CDR3 coding DNA: TGTGCCAGCAGTGGACCGGGGCACACTGAAGCTTTCTTT. Using reference TRBV2 and TRBJ1-1 for the parts outside the CDR3, the full variable domain is EPEVTQTPSHQVTQMGQEVILRCVPISNHLYFYWYRQILGQKVEFLVSFYNNEISEKSEIFDDQFSVERPDGSNFTLKIRSTKLEDSAMYFCASSGPGHTEAFFGQGTRLTVV.

This chain connects TRBV29-1 to TRBJ1-1; D call uncertain. With 6 bases removed from V and 5 bases from J, the gap between germline ends came to 7 bases. The CDR3 is 10 amino acids. From germline, CDR1 is SQVTM and CDR2 ANQGSEA. In nucleotides, the CDR3 is TGCAGCGTAGCTAGAACTGAAGCTTTCTTT. It specifies CSVARTEAFF.

The chain recombines TRBV28 with TRBJ1-4; D is undetermined. V lost 5 bases and J lost 4, with 8 bases in between. The CDR3 is 13 amino acids. Per germline, CDR1 MDHEN and CDR2 SYDVKM. CDR3 amino acids: CASSRTINEKLFF. The CDR3, as DNA: TGTGCCAGCAGTCGTACAATTAATGAAAAACTGTTTTTT.

The chain recombines TRBV19 with TRBJ1-1; TRBD1 is a possible D gene (5 bases). Germline loops: CDR1 LNHDA, CDR2 SQIVND (reference sequence). This CDR3 spans 18 amino acids. V lost 5 bases, J lost 2 bases, and 24 bases lay in between. The CDR3 bases are TGTGCCAGTAGTGCACCTACACAGGCGGCATCCCGTAACACTGAAGCTTTCTTT. Amino acid sequence: CASSAPTQAASRNTEAFF.

The chain employs TRBV7-3 and TRBJ1-2, with no clear D. The length of the CDR3 is 15 residues. CDR1 SGHTA and CDR2 FQGTGA come from the germline V gene. V shed 5 bases and J shed 3 bases, with 16 bases lying between them. CDR3 in amino acids: CASSVDRASYYGYTF. The DNA for the CDR3 is TGTGCCAGCAGCGTGGATAGGGCCTCTTACTATGGCTACACCTTC.

The CDR3 protein is CASSLLAGGRDTQYF. DNA of the CDR3: TGTGCCAGCAGCTTATTAGCGGGGGGGCGAGATACGCAGTATTTT. The chain carries TRBV11-3 and TRBJ2-3; TRBD2 aligns across 11 bases. This CDR3 comprises 15 residues. V lost 2 bases, J lost 5 bases, and 3 bases stayed unmatched. Germline CDR1 SGHNT, CDR2 YENEEA.

The rearrangement uses TRBV15 and TRBJ1-4, with no clear D. The CDR3 is made up of 16 amino acids. V was pared by 0 bases and J by 0 bases, with 8 bases between. The germline gives CDR1 LNHNV, CDR2 YYDKDF (reference sequence). Here the CDR3 DNA reads TGTGCCACCAGCAGAGATGTCAGTGCAACTAATGAAAAACTGTTTTTT. It encodes CATSRDVSATNEKLFF.

The genes are TRBV7-2 and TRBJ1-4; D ambiguous. V was clipped by 1 base and J by 4 bases, with 4 bases between them. The CDR3 has 13 amino acids. Germline values: CDR1 SGHTA, CDR2 FQGNSA. CDR3 coding DNA: TGTGCCAGCAGCTTAGTTTATAATGAAAAACTGTTTTTT. It codes for CASSLVYNEKLFF. The full variable domain, its missing parts supplied by reference TRBV7-2 and TRBJ1-4, is GAGVSQSPSNKVTEKGKDVELRCDPISGHTALYWYRQSLGQGLEFLIYFQGNSAPDKSGLPSDRFSAERTGGSVSTLTIQRTQQEDSAVYLCASSLVYNEKLFFGSGTQLSVL.

The V and J genes are TRBV28 and TRBJ1-5; TRBD1 matches 7 bases. This CDR3 contains 15 residues. Germline V CDR1 and CDR2: MDHEN, SYDVKM. With V trimmed by 3 bases and J by 7 bases, 9 bases remained unmatched. The CDR3 region has the DNA TGTGCCAGCAGTTTCCCAGGGGGAGGTGGCCAGCCCCAGCATTTT. Its translation: CASSFPGGGGQPQHF.